A selection of T cell receptor beta chains follows, all from one sample in a study of OX40 agonist ivuxolimab in advanced cancers. Generated by immunoSEQ multiplex PCR, the TCRdb table keeps only in-frame clones and is missing some. The sample lists 55,000 to 85,000 clones, 80% to 90% occurring once. Sequencing was performed on CD4+ or CD8+ T cells sorted from blood, taken in a trial of the OX40 agonist ivuxolimab. The receptors come from an adult with an advanced solid tumor such as melanoma, head and neck, liver or kidney cancer. Both conserved end residues are part of each CDR3. D genes are given only for firm matches. Size is stated for part of the rows, as once, few or many counts, or as a class when the clone is expanded.

J gene	V gene	clone size	D gene	CDR3 DNA	CDR3 protein
TRBJ1-5	TRBV2	-	-	TGTGCCAGCAGACAGGGTGGTCCCCAGCATTTT	CASRQGGPQHF
TRBJ1-5	TRBV10-3	-	-	TGTGCCGTCTGGACAGAGGGCAATCAGCCCCAGCATTTT	CAVWTEGNQPQHF
TRBJ2-6	TRBV7-6	once	-	TGTGCCAGCAGCTCTCTCTCTGGGGCCAACGTCCTGACTTTC	CASSSLSGANVLTF
TRBJ1-1	TRBV6-6	once	TRBD1	TGTGCCAGCAGCCCTACAGGGGGGGTTACTGAAGCTTTCTTT	CASSPTGGVTEAFF
TRBJ1-2	TRBV20-1	-	-	TGCAGTGCCCGGGTCCGAAGGAGCTACACCTTC	CSARVRRSYTF
TRBJ1-1	TRBV28	-	-	TGTGCCAGCAATACGGAATCTAACACTGAAGCTTTCTTT	CASNTESNTEAFF
TRBJ2-1	TRBV30	-	-	TGTGCCTGGTCCGGCTCCTACAATGAGCAGTTCTTC	CAWSGSYNEQFF
TRBJ1-5	TRBV10-3	-	-	TGTGCCATTCTCGGTTTCAATCAGCCCCAGCATTTT	CAILGFNQPQHF
TRBJ2-5	TRBV29-1	-	-	TGCAGCGTTCCGAACCAAGAGACCCAGTACTTC	CSVPNQETQYF
TRBJ2-5	TRBV5-4	once	-	TGTGCCAGCAGCGCTGGGGGCACACAAGAGACCCAGTACTTC	CASSAGGTQETQYF
TRBJ2-2	TRBV7-8	-	TRBD1	TGTGCCAGCAGCTTAAAGACAGGGGGCACCGGGGAGCTGTTTTTT	CASSLKTGGTGELFF
TRBJ2-7	TRBV5-1	-	TRBD1	TGCGCCAGCAGCTCGGGAACGGGACAGGGTTTCGAGCAGTACTTC	CASSSGTGQGFEQYF
TRBJ2-1	TRBV9	-	TRBD1	TGTGCCAGCAGCGTAGACGGGGGGACAGGGATGTACAATGAGCAGTTCTTC	CASSVDGGTGMYNEQFF
TRBJ1-1	TRBV5-1	-	-	TGCGCCAGCAGCTTCTTAGGGCGAGACACTGAAGCTTTCTTT	CASSFLGRDTEAFF
TRBJ2-4	TRBV28	-	TRBD1	TGTGCCAGCAGTTTCCCGGGACAGGGTACCCAACTAGCCAAAAACATTCAGTACTTC	CASSFPGQGTQLAKNIQYF
TRBJ1-5	TRBV6-1	-	-	TGTGCCAGCAGCTCCAGCAGGACTAATCAGCCCCAGCATTTT	CASSSSRTNQPQHF
TRBJ1-2	TRBV2	few	TRBD1	TGTGCCAGCAGCGGAGTGACAGGGGGCGGCTACACCTTC	CASSGVTGGGYTF
TRBJ1-4	TRBV28	-	-	TGTGCCAGCAGTTTAGCAGGGGCAACTAATGAAAAACTGTTTTTT	CASSLAGATNEKLFF
TRBJ1-1	TRBV7-2	few	-	TGTGCCAGCAGCTCCCGGGGCCTCTCGACTGAAGCTTTCTTT	CASSSRGLSTEAFF
TRBJ1-2	TRBV28	-	-	TGTGCCAGCAGCAATACCGCAGGTACTGAGACTAACTATGGCTACACCTTC	CASSNTAGTETNYGYTF
TRBJ1-5	TRBV28	-	-	TGTGCCAGCAAGCACAGGGCAACCCCCAATCAGCCCCAGCATTTT	CASKHRATPNQPQHF